This T cell receptor beta chain was obtained from a study of response to subunit inactivated influenza vaccine. Study-wide findings and caveats: The authors proposed limited new T cell recruitment per seasonal influenza vaccination.

In this sample, this clonotype turned up a few times. Its antigen is not known. TCRdb re-analysed the RT-PCR reads in MiXCR, keeping a single row per CDR3 protein. The sample yields fewer than 550,000 distinct CDR3 sequences, 25% seen once. Trimming stripped 0 bases from V and 2 bases from J, with 20 bases between. This CDR3 is built from 18 residues. Looked up from germline, CDR1 is SGHRS and CDR2 is YFSETQ. The clonotype comes from a man aged 45-65 years who received an inactivated influenza vaccine. The specimen was CD4+ T cells sorted from PBMCs, collected about 5 days after vaccination. The J gene is TRBJ2-5, the V gene TRBV5-1; D is ambiguous. The CDR3 nucleotides are TGCGCCAGCAGCTTGGCCACGGGTGGTGGACGCCTTCAAGAGACCCAGTACTTC. Translation: CASSLATGGGRLQETQYF.